This is a list of T cell receptor beta chains from one sample in a study of regulatory T cells in long-lasting Graves disease. TCRdb passed the multiplex PCR reads through MiXCR, listing each CDR3 protein once. The data show 360,000 or so distinct CDR3 sequences, about 17% seen once. Separately, the same data were catalogued under a study of T cells in Graves' hyperthyroidism and ophthalmopathy.

The sequenced sample was peripheral blood mononuclear cells (PBMCs), obtained at new diagnosis, from a patient treated with antithyroid drugs. Source of these receptors: a woman younger than 30 with Graves disease. Both conserved end residues are part of each CDR3.

v_call: TRBV19; j_call: TRBJ2-3; cdr3_aa: CASSSTGQGVTDTQYF
v_call: TRBV20-1; j_call: TRBJ1-1; cdr3_aa: CSSSKANTEAFF
v_call: TRBV14; j_call: TRBJ1-2; cdr3_aa: CASSRGTAYGYTF
v_call: TRBV11-2; j_call: TRBJ1-2; cdr3_aa: CASSLTDILGGYGYTF
v_call: TRBV10-3; j_call: TRBJ2-5; cdr3_aa: CAIRAGALETQYF
v_call: TRBV4-1; j_call: TRBJ2-3; cdr3_aa: CASSQGRQGGSFTDTQYF
v_call: TRBV6-1; j_call: TRBJ2-5; cdr3_aa: CASRSLAEAGTQYF
v_call: TRBV19; j_call: TRBJ1-3; cdr3_aa: CASSPQGGHSAGNTIYF
v_call: TRBV3-1; j_call: TRBJ1-6; cdr3_aa: CASSQGLQGAGSSYNSPLHF
v_call: TRBV11-2; j_call: TRBJ2-1; cdr3_aa: CASSLGGGGWNEQFF
v_call: TRBV20-1; j_call: TRBJ2-7; cdr3_aa: CSAPPGGSYEQYF
v_call: TRBV6-2/TRBV6-3; j_call: TRBJ2-1; cdr3_aa: CASSSGDSNEQFF
v_call: TRBV2; j_call: TRBJ1-5; cdr3_aa: CASQKWTDSNQPQHF
v_call: TRBV20-1; j_call: TRBJ2-1; cdr3_aa: CSARARGGRAKEQLF
v_call: TRBV12-3/TRBV12-4; j_call: TRBJ2-1; cdr3_aa: CASSAGDEQFF
v_call: TRBV30; j_call: TRBJ2-4; cdr3_aa: CAWSVPPGLAKNIQYF
v_call: TRBV7-9; j_call: TRBJ2-7; cdr3_aa: CASSIQVNYEQYF
v_call: TRBV15; j_call: TRBJ2-5; cdr3_aa: CATSRGGQGEETQYF
v_call: TRBV11-3; j_call: TRBJ2-5; cdr3_aa: CASRHRTGEETQYF
v_call: TRBV20-1; j_call: TRBJ2-1; cdr3_aa: CSASGGSRGDEQFF
v_call: TRBV28; j_call: TRBJ2-1; cdr3_aa: CASSPAHYNEQFF
v_call: TRBV3-1; j_call: TRBJ2-2; cdr3_aa: CASSQNGGLTGELFF
v_call: TRBV7-2; j_call: TRBJ1-2; cdr3_aa: CASSWTGGSGYTF
v_call: TRBV19; j_call: TRBJ2-3; cdr3_aa: CASIRSYSAFSTDTQYF
v_call: TRBV12-3/TRBV12-4; j_call: TRBJ2-4; cdr3_aa: CASSLETGQGLVIQYF
v_call: TRBV4-2; j_call: TRBJ2-7; cdr3_aa: CASSQDSGRSPNEQYF
v_call: TRBV6-2/TRBV6-3; j_call: TRBJ2-1; cdr3_aa: CASSAQRVHNEQFF